This T cell receptor beta chain was found in a study of human T cells and chemical hapten exposure. This clonotype was picked up many times. Specified time point: pre-sensitization, week 0. Treatment meaning: therapeutic diphenylcyclopropenone sensitization with weekly scalp DPC. Each CDR3 protein is one row after TCRdb ran MiXCR on the RACE reads. Of tens of thousands of distinct CDR3 sequences detected, about 11% appear once; the ten largest clones hold less than 6.5%. This CDR3 spans 16 amino acids. Germline lookup yields CDR1 SEHNR and CDR2 FQNEAQ (reference sequence). Trimming cost V 4 bases and J 1 base; bases outside gene matches: 7.

Sequencing was performed on whole blood, taken in connection with sensitization to the hapten diphenylcyclopropenone (DPC). The chain combines TRBV7-9 with TRBJ1-2; 9 nucleotides align to TRBD1. This receptor was identified in a man aged 25 to 40 with alopecia areata. Some clones in this sample may be carry-over from other donors' samples. DNA of the CDR3: TGTGCCAGCAGCTCCGAACAGGGGGCGCGTAACTATGGCTACACCTTC. This gives the protein CASSSEQGARNYGYTF.